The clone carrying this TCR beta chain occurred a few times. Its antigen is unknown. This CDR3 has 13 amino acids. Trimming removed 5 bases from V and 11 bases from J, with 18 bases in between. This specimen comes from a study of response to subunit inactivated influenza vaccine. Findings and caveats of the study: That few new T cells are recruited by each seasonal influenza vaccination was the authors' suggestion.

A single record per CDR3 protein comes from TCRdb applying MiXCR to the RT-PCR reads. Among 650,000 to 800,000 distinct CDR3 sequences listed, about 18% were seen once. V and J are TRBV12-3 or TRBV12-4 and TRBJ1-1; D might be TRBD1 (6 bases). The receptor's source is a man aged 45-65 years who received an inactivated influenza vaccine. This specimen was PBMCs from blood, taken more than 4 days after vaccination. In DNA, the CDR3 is TGTGCCAGCAGTACGACCCAAACAGGGCGGGCTTTCTTT. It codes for CASSTTQTGRAFF.